Listed here is a single T cell receptor (beta chain). Sequencing was performed with immunoSEQ multiplex PCR; in TCRdb, only in-frame clones are kept and a portion is missing. Counted here are roughly 500,000 clones, 80% to 90% occurring once; the ten biggest clones make up around 0.9%. This record belongs to a study of blood T cell repertoires in COVID-19. This receptor was identified in a man between 18 and 35 years old with COVID-19, enrolled during active disease. The specimen was peripheral blood.

This CDR3 is CASSQGRGAVEQYF. In nucleotides, the CDR3 is TGTGCCAGCAGCCAAGGGCGCGGGGCGGTCGAGCAGTACTTC. The genes are TRBV3-1 (or the pseudogene TRBV3-2) and TRBJ2-7; weak D call: TRBD2 (6 bases). CDR1 and CDR2 from the germline V gene are LGHDT and YNNKEL (reference sequence). Trimming stripped 1 base from V and 6 bases from J, with 13 bases between. CDR3 length equals 14 residues.